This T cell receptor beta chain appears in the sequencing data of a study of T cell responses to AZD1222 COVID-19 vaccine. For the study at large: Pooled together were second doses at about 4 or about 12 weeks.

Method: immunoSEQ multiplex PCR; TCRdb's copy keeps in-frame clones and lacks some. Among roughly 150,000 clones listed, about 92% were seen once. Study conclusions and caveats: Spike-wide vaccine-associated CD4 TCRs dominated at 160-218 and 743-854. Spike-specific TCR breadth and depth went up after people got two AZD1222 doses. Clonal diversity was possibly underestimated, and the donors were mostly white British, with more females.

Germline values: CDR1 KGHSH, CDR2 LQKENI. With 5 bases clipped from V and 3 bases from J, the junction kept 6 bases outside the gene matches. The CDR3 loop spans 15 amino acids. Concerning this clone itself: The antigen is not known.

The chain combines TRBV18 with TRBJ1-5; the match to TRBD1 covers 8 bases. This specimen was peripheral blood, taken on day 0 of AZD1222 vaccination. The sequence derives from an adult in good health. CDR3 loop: CASSYRTGTNQPQHF. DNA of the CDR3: TGTGCCAGCTCATATAGGACAGGGACCAATCAGCCCCAGCATTTT.